This TCR beta chain was captured by sequencing in a study of T cell repertoires in cytomegalovirus infection. CDR3 length equals 18 residues. The ends lost 0 bases at V and 6 bases at J; junction bases unmatched: 10. Germline CDR1 and CDR2: MNHEY and SVGEGT. TCRdb processed the reads anew with MiXCR; each CDR3 protein has one entry. The profile covers about 250,000 distinct CDR3 sequences, with more than 9% appearing a single time and 1.5% to 2% taken by the ten largest. The rearrangement joins TRBV6-2 or TRBV6-3 to TRBJ2-3; 12 bases fit TRBD2. The source is a human donor in good health (CMV status not recorded). Some clones in this sample may be carry-over from other donors' samples. The sample comprised PBMCs. The CDR3 loop reads CASSYSPSSGGAEDTQYF. The DNA of the CDR3 is TGTGCCAGCAGTTACTCCCCATCTAGCGGGGGGGCCGAGGATACGCAGTATTTT.